Presented here are 9 T cell receptor beta chains from one specimen sequenced in a study of blood T cell repertoires in COVID-19. Sequenced by immunoSEQ multiplex PCR; TCRdb stores in-frame clones only, minus some. Of over 100,000 clones in the sample, around 86% were seen once. The sequencing sample was made of peripheral blood. These receptors were collected from a man aged 35-49 years with acute or convalescent COVID-19.

The chain uses TRBV30 and TRBJ2-7, with unresolved D. Trimming shortened V by 2 bases and J by 7 bases, and 15 bases separated the two germline ends. The CDR3 sequence is 13 residues long. Germline assignment: CDR1 GTSNPN and CDR2 SVGIG (reference sequence). The CDR3 DNA reads TGTGCCTGGAGTCCAAGCCCCCGACTTGAGCAGTACTTC. Amino acids: CAWSPSPRLEQYF.

This chain uses TRBV6-4 with TRBJ1-2, with D possibly being TRBD1 (6 bases). The length of the CDR3 is 14 residues. V dropped 5 bases and J dropped 7 bases, with 17 bases sitting between them. CDR1 and CDR2 from the germline V gene are MRHNA and SNTAGT. The CDR3 nucleotides read TGTGCCAGCAGTATGGACAGTTCGATCGGTGGCTACACCTTC. It yields the protein CASSMDSSIGGYTF.

The V and J genes are TRBV7-2 and TRBJ2-1; 9 bases agree with TRBD2. The CDR3 is 15 residues long. Germline V lookup: CDR1 SGHTA, CDR2 FQGNSA. V shed 5 bases, J shed 7 bases, and the junction held 9 bases outside the gene matches. The CDR3 nucleotides read TGTGCCAGCAGCCTAATAGCGGGGGTGAAGAATGAGCAGTTCTTC. Protein sequence: CASSLIAGVKNEQFF.

The chain is built from TRBV6-6 and TRBJ2-7; 14 bases fit TRBD2. Germline CDR1 is MNHNY and CDR2 is SVGAGI (reference sequence). Trimming cost V 5 bases and J 3 bases; bases outside gene matches: 9. There are 17 residues in the CDR3. In nucleotides, the CDR3 is TGTGCCAGCAGTCACCCATTGGGACTAGCGGGAGACTACGAGCAGTACTTC. Residues: CASSHPLGLAGDYEQYF.

The rearrangement joins TRBV27 to TRBJ1-2, with 9 bases aligning to TRBD1. Germline V gene sequence: CDR1 MNHEY, CDR2 SMNVEV (reference sequence). V was pared by 3 bases and J by 4 bases, with 12 bases of the junction left unmatched. This CDR3 contains 17 residues. CDR3 bases: TGTGCCAGCAGTTTCTCCGGACAGGGGCCTACCGGCTATGGCTACACCTTC. This sequence encodes CASSFSGQGPTGYGYTF.

This clone was counted a few times. The CDR3: CASNANSGANVLTF. CDR3 DNA sequence: TGTGCCAGCAATGCGAACTCTGGGGCCAACGTCCTGACTTTC. The rearrangement joins TRBV5-4 to TRBJ2-6, with D uncertain. CDR3 length: 14 amino acids. Trimming pared 6 bases from V and 0 bases from J, leaving 7 bases between. Germline values: CDR1 SGHNT, CDR2 YYREEE (reference sequence). Looking up the rest from reference TRBV5-4 and TRBJ2-6 gives the full variable domain: ETGVTQSPTHLIKTRGQQVTLRCSSQSGHNTVSWYQQALGQGPQFIFQYYREEENGRGNFPPRFSGLQFPNYSSELNVNALELDDSALYLCASNANSGANVLTFGAGSRLTVL.

This clone showed up just once. V gene TRBV30 combines with J gene TRBJ1-1; TRBD1 matches 9 bases. V lost 8 bases to trimming and J lost 4 bases; unmatched junction nucleotides: 8. This CDR3 spans 13 amino acids. Germline CDR1 reads GTSNPN; CDR2 reads SVGIG (reference sequence). The CDR3 DNA reads TGTGCCGGGATGAGACAGGGGGGCACTGAAGCTTTCTTT. Encoded protein: CAGMRQGGTEAFF.

V and J are TRBV5-4 and TRBJ1-2; 7 bases agree with TRBD1. After removal of 0 bases from V and 3 bases from J, the junction contained 5 bases not matched to a gene. The germline V gene encodes CDR1 SGHNT and CDR2 YYREEE (reference sequence). The length of the CDR3 is 15 residues. The CDR3 DNA reads TGTGCCAGCAGCTTGGAGAAAGGGGGCCACTATGGCTACACCTTC. This encodes CASSLEKGGHYGYTF.

V usage is TRBV19 and J usage is TRBJ1-4; D is perhaps TRBD1 (5 bases). Germline V lookup: CDR1 LNHDA, CDR2 SQIVND (reference sequence). The germline V and J ends were trimmed by 9 bases and 6 bases, with 17 bases remaining between them. CDR3 length: 14 residues. The CDR3 nucleotides read TGTGCCAGCACAACGGGGGGGGGTCATGAAAAACTGTTTTTT. Its protein product is CASTTGGGHEKLFF. Looking up the rest from reference TRBV19 and TRBJ1-4 gives the full variable domain: DGGITQSPKYLFRKEGQNVTLSCEQNLNHDAMYWYRQDPGQGLRLIYYSQIVNDFQKGDIAEGYSVSREKKESFPLTVTSAQKNPTAFYLCASTTGGGHEKLFFGSGTQLSVL.